This passage covers 27 T cell receptor beta chains from one sample sequenced in a study of T cell clonality in common variable immunodeficiency. Assay: immunoSEQ multiplex PCR; the TCRdb copy retains only in-frame clones and omits some. This sample has 50,000 to 65,000 clones, each found more than once. Sequencing used peripheral blood mononuclear cells. Receptor source: a person between 18 and 75 years old in good health.

This clone has at least ten counts. CDR3 DNA (partial): TGTGCCAGCAGCTTCACCGACACCGACTATGGC. This translates into CASSFTDTDYG. The entire CDR3 reads CASSFTDTDYGYTF. This chain links TRBV5-4 with TRBJ1-2, with D uncertain. The read terminates 3 residues before the CDR3 end, so the remaining end is supplied by the germline J gene. V dropped 2 bases and J dropped 3 bases, with 11 bases sitting between them. Germline V gives CDR1 SGHNT, CDR2 YYREEE (reference sequence). CDR3 length: 14 amino acids.

The sample holds many counts of this clone. The read gets to within 3 residues of the CDR3 end, and the germline J gene fills in the rest. The V and J genes are TRBV7-9 and TRBJ2-5; D gene ambiguous. V gave up 3 bases and J gave up 3 bases, with 11 bases separating them. The CDR3 is 14 amino acids. Germline V gene lookup returns CDR1 SEHNR and CDR2 FQNEAQ (reference sequence). CDR3 bases read: TGTGCCAGCAGCTTTAATACAGTAGAAGAGACC. Its translation: CASSFNTVEET. The whole CDR3 is CASSFNTVEETQYF.

This clone was counted at least ten times. Read coverage stops 3 residues before the CDR3 terminus; the germline J gene supplies the remainder. The chain combines TRBV24-1 with TRBJ2-3; D gene ambiguous. Germline assignment: CDR1 KGHDR and CDR2 SFDVKD. Trimming removed 9 bases from V and 4 bases from J, with 7 bases in between. This CDR3 region has 11 residues. The sequenced part of the CDR3 DNA is TGTGCCACCCCTCCCCCAGATACG. Translation gives CATPPPDT. In full, the CDR3 is CATPPPDTQYF.

There are many counts of this clone. The missing CDR3 end, 3 residues past where the read stops, is filled in from the germline J gene. The V and J genes are TRBV29-1 and TRBJ2-1; 7 bases line up with TRBD2. V lost 3 bases, J lost 7 bases, and 6 bases stayed unmatched. Germline V gives CDR1 SQVTM, CDR2 ANQGSEA. The CDR3 runs to 13 residues. The CDR3 loop is CSVEGGRTNEQFF. CDR3 bases read: TGCAGCGTTGAGGGGGGGAGAACGAATGAG.

There are many counts of this clone. The read stops 3 residues short of the end of the CDR3; the missing end is completed from the germline J gene. The chain couples TRBV20-1 to TRBJ2-3, with D unresolved. CDR3 length: 11 residues. Germline V gene lookup returns CDR1 DFQATT and CDR2 SNEGSKA (reference sequence). With 7 bases removed from V and 4 bases from J, the gap between germline ends came to 9 bases. The CDR3 loop is CSVAEADTQYF. The sequenced CDR3 bases are TGCAGTGTCGCAGAGGCAGATACG.

This clone was detected ten times or more. Coverage ceases 3 residues before the CDR3 finishes, and the germline J gene fills in the end. V gene TRBV29-1 combines with J gene TRBJ1-1; D ambiguous. Per the germline V gene, CDR1 is SQVTM and CDR2 is ANQGSEA. The CDR3 extends over 12 amino acids. Trimming stripped 6 bases from V and 3 bases from J, with 11 bases between. The part of the CDR3 DNA that was read is TGCAGCGTCTTCCTTTATGACACTGAA. Its translation: CSVFLYDTE. The CDR3 reads in full as CSVFLYDTEAFF.

In its sample, this clone was seen many times. The read halts 3 residues ahead of the CDR3 end, with the missing end drawn from the germline J gene. The chain has TRBV30 and TRBJ1-1; D unresolved. The CDR3 length is 11 residues. Germline values: CDR1 GTSNPN, CDR2 SVGIG (reference sequence). The germline V and J ends were trimmed by 4 bases and 2 bases, with 5 bases remaining between them. This CDR3 reads CAWNTNTEAFF. Incomplete CDR3 DNA: TGTGCCTGGAACACAAACACTGAA.

This clone was recorded at least ten times. The observed sequence ends 3 residues before the CDR3 terminus, with the missing tail filled in from the germline J gene. This sequence joins TRBV2 and TRBJ2-7, with TRBD1 as a possible D gene (5 bases). Trimming pared 9 bases from V and 5 bases from J, leaving 14 bases between. Germline CDR1 reads SNHLY; CDR2 reads FYNNEI. The CDR3 is 12 residues long. Incomplete CDR3 DNA: TGTGCCAGTTCCGGTTTCAGGGACGAG. Amino acids: CASSGFRDE. The entire CDR3 reads CASSGFRDEQYF.

In its sample, this clone was seen many times. CDR3 sequence: CATSDLAPANTGELFF. The CDR3 bases that were read are TGTGCCACCAGTGATTTGGCACCAGCGAACACCGGGGAG. This chain uses TRBV24-1 with TRBJ2-2, with D unresolved. The read terminates 3 residues before the CDR3 end, so the remaining end is supplied by the germline J gene. This CDR3 contains 16 residues. V shed 0 bases and J shed 0 bases, with 7 bases lying between them. Germline V CDR1 and CDR2: KGHDR, SFDVKD.

This clone was recorded many times. The missing CDR3 end, 3 residues past where the read stops, is filled in from the germline J gene. V and J are TRBV19 and TRBJ2-1; a possible D gene is TRBD1 (5 bases). This CDR3 has 13 residues. The germline V and J ends were trimmed by 6 bases and 6 bases, with 12 bases remaining between them. The germline V gene encodes CDR1 LNHDA and CDR2 SQIVND (reference sequence). The sequenced CDR3 bases are TGTGCCAGTAGGAAGGGGATCCTCAATGAG. Translation: CASRKGILNE. The complete CDR3 protein is CASRKGILNEQFF.

In this sample, this clone turned up many times. The CDR3 end lies 3 residues beyond the end of the read and is filled in from the germline J gene. The V and J genes are TRBV7-8 and TRBJ2-5; D gene uncertain. Germline CDR1 and CDR2: SGHVS and FQNEAQ. CDR3 size: 13 residues. Trimming cost V 1 base and J 5 bases, with 8 bases left between them. This CDR3 reads CASSLVGGETQYF. CDR3 DNA (partial): TGTGCCAGCAGCTTAGTCGGTGGTGAGACC. The full variable domain, its missing parts supplied by reference TRBV7-8 and TRBJ2-5, is GAGVSQSPRYKVAKRGQDVALRCDPISGHVSLFWYQQALGQGPEFLTYFQNEAQLDKSGLPSDRFFAERPEGSVSTLKIQRTQQEDSAVYLCASSLVGGETQYFGPGTRLLVL.

In its sample, this clone was seen many times. Sequencing ends 3 residues short of the CDR3 end; the germline J gene provides the rest. The chain recombines TRBV28 with TRBJ1-4, with D maybe TRBD1 (5 bases). Germline CDR1 reads MDHEN; CDR2 reads SYDVKM. Trimming took 6 bases from V and 8 from J, leaving 22 bases between them. The CDR3 has 16 amino acids. CDR3 residues: CASRDPRERPGEKLFF. The sequenced CDR3 bases are TGTGCCAGCAGGGACCCCAGGGAGAGGCCTGGGGAAAAA. The whole variable domain, remainder taken from reference TRBV28 and TRBJ1-4, is DVKVTQSSRYLVKRTGEKVFLECVQDMDHENMFWYRQDPGLGLRLIYFSYDVKMKEKGDIPEGYSVSREKKERFSLILESASTNQTSMYLCASRDPRERPGEKLFFGSGTQLSVL.

This clone was counted many times. The sequenced fragment ends 3 residues before the CDR3 boundary, so the rest is inferred from the germline J gene. The rearrangement links TRBV20-1 to TRBJ2-3, with 11 bases identical to TRBD2. This CDR3 comprises 17 residues. Germline loops: CDR1 DFQATT, CDR2 SNEGSKA (reference sequence). The trim removed 6 bases at V and 2 bases at J, leaving 13 bases unmatched. The CDR3 loop reads CSAKRLAGGPTTDTQYF. The sequenced CDR3 bases are TGCAGTGCAAAGCGGCTAGCGGGGGGCCCAACCACAGATACG.

In its sample, this clone was seen many times. The observed sequence ends 3 residues before the CDR3 terminus, with the missing tail filled in from the germline J gene. The chain joins TRBV20-1 to TRBJ2-7; the match to TRBD2 covers 8 bases. The CDR3 covers 15 residues. Germline CDR1 DFQATT, CDR2 SNEGSKA (reference sequence). The ends lost 3 bases at V and 5 bases at J; junction bases unmatched: 12. The CDR3 DNA, read in part, is TGCAGTGCTAGGGAAACGGGACTAGGTCACGACGAG. Protein sequence: CSARETGLGHDE. From start to end, the CDR3 is CSARETGLGHDEQYF.

This clone was counted many times. From the germline J gene comes the end of the CDR3, since the read stops 3 residues before it. V usage is TRBV30 and J usage is TRBJ1-6, with TRBD1 identical over 7 bases. The CDR3 spans 15 residues. J lost 7 bases, V lost 0 bases, and 6 bases had no gene match. CDR1 GTSNPN and CDR2 SVGIG come from the germline V gene (reference sequence). The CDR3 reads CAWSVNRGGNSPLHF. Partial CDR3 DNA: TGTGCCTGGAGTGTCAACAGGGGAGGCAATTCACCC. Filled out from reference TRBV30 and TRBJ1-6, the complete variable domain reads SQTIHQWPATLVQPVGSPLSLECTVEGTSNPNLYWYRQAAGRGLQLLFYSVGIGQISSEVPQNLSASRPQDRQFILSSKKLLLSDSGFYLCAWSVNRGGNSPLHFGNGTRLTVT.

This clone was observed a handful of times. Read sequence stops 3 residues before the CDR3 end, and the germline J gene provides the missing end. The chain recombines TRBV2 with TRBJ1-3, with 9 positions matching TRBD1. The J segment lost 2 bases and the V segment lost 6 bases, leaving 11 bases of the junction unmatched. CDR1 and CDR2 (germline): SNHLY, FYNNEI. The CDR3 sequence is 17 residues long. The CDR3 region is CASSQGWDRETGNTIYF. Partial CDR3 DNA: TGTGCCAGCAGCCAAGGGTGGGACAGGGAGACTGGAAACACC.

This clone was detected ten times or more. Read sequence stops 3 residues before the CDR3 end, and the germline J gene provides the missing end. This sequence joins TRBV28 and TRBJ1-2; 11 nucleotides align to TRBD1. The CDR3 runs to 14 residues. After removal of 6 bases from V and 6 bases from J, the junction contained 6 bases not matched to a gene. Per germline, CDR1 MDHEN and CDR2 SYDVKM. The CDR3 region is CASRSGQGENGYTF. Partial CDR3 DNA: TGTGCCAGCAGGTCGGGACAGGGGGAAAATGGC.

This clone was seen ten or more times. The CDR3 end falls 3 residues outside the read, so it is completed with the germline J gene. V usage is TRBV5-4 and J usage is TRBJ2-6; perhaps TRBD1 as D (5 bases). Germline CDR1 SGHNT, CDR2 YYREEE (reference sequence). The CDR3 runs to 16 residues. Trimming removed 0 bases from V and 2 bases from J, with 9 bases in between. The CDR3 reads CASSLGGIAGANVLTF. The part of the CDR3 DNA that was read is TGTGCCAGCAGCTTGGGGGGCATAGCTGGGGCCAACGTC.

This clone came up a few times. The CDR3 end is not reached by the read, which stops 3 residues before it; the germline J gene fills it in. The gene calls are TRBV7-6 and TRBJ2-7; D possibly corresponds to TRBD2 (7 bases). Germline lookup yields CDR1 SGHVS and CDR2 FNYEAQ. The V end lost 5 bases, the J end lost 3 bases, and 20 bases lay between the germline ends. This CDR3 region has 16 residues. CDR3 protein: CASSIYGGPGFYEQYF. The part of the CDR3 DNA that was read is TGTGCCAGCAGCATCTACGGGGGGCCTGGCTTCTACGAG.

This clone was recorded at least ten times. The CDR3 is cut off 3 residues early in the read; its end comes from the germline J gene. The V call is TRBV2, the J call TRBJ1-1; possible D gene TRBD1, 6 bases. V lost 8 bases to trimming and J lost 5 bases, with 18 bases between them. The V gene's germline CDR1 is SNHLY and CDR2 FYNNEI. This CDR3 spans 14 amino acids. CDR3 DNA, as far as it was read: TGTGCCAGCGGTTCAATCCAGGGGCGAACTGAA. Its protein product is CASGSIQGRTE. The CDR3 in its entirety is CASGSIQGRTEAFF.

In this sample, this clone turned up many times. The observed sequence ends 3 residues before the CDR3 terminus, with the missing tail filled in from the germline J gene. This sequence joins TRBV5-1 and TRBJ1-1, with 8 bases matching TRBD1. This CDR3 comprises 14 residues. Germline V gene sequence: CDR1 SGHRS, CDR2 YFSETQ. The V segment lost 5 bases and the J segment 1 base; nucleotides outside the gene matches: 4. CDR3: CASRTQGANTEAFF. Partial CDR3 DNA: TGCGCCAGCAGGACGCAGGGGGCGAACACTGAA.

This clone has a count of ten or more. The read ends 3 residues early relative to the CDR3; the germline J gene fills the gap. This chain connects TRBV5-1 to TRBJ2-7, with D perhaps matching TRBD1 (6 bases). CDR1 and CDR2 (germline): SGHRS, YFSETQ. V lost 3 bases and J lost 2, with 15 bases in between. The CDR3 length is 15 residues. This CDR3 reads CASSYTTGTPYEQYF. The DNA read from the CDR3 is TGCGCCAGCAGCTACACTACCGGGACACCCTACGAG.

This clone was counted at least ten times. Sequencing ends 3 residues short of the CDR3 end; the germline J gene provides the rest. The chain joins TRBV5-6 to TRBJ1-1; 8 bases are shared with TRBD1. The CDR3 has 13 residues. Per the germline V gene, CDR1 is SGHDT and CDR2 is YYEEEE. V lost 4 bases, J lost 6 bases, and 5 bases stayed unmatched. CDR3 DNA, as far as it was read: TGTGCCAGCAGCACTACAGGGGGAGCTGAA. Translation gives CASSTTGGAE. The CDR3 as a whole reads CASSTTGGAEAFF.

To note about this clone: The read falls 3 residues short of the CDR3 end, and the missing part is taken from the germline J gene. The chain combines TRBV7-6 with TRBJ2-1; 7 bases agree with TRBD1. V lost 4 bases and J lost 2; bases outside the gene matches: 8. The length of the CDR3 is 16 residues. Germline CDR1 is SGHVS and CDR2 is FNYEAQ. The CDR3 bases that were read are TGTGCCAGCAGCTCAGACAGGGCGAATGCCTACAATGAG. Translating it yields CASSSDRANAYNE. The full CDR3 protein reads CASSSDRANAYNEQFF.

In its sample, this clone was seen many times. The read comes to an end 3 residues before the CDR3 does, leaving the germline J gene to fill in the end. This chain links TRBV6-1 with TRBJ1-1, with D possibly TRBD1 on 5 matching bases. Germline V gene sequence: CDR1 MNHNS, CDR2 SASEGT. This CDR3 is 16 amino acids long. V was clipped by 2 bases and J by 5 bases, with 18 bases between them. Incomplete CDR3 DNA: TGTGCCAGCAGTGAATTTCCCCGCCAGGGCCGGACTGAA. Translated: CASSEFPRQGRTE. The entire CDR3 sequence reads CASSEFPRQGRTEAFF.

In this sample, this clone turned up many times. The read stops 3 residues short of the end of the CDR3; the missing end is completed from the germline J gene. V and J are TRBV18 and TRBJ1-5; D not resolved. This CDR3 is built from 14 residues. The germline V gene has CDR1 KGHSH and CDR2 LQKENI. CDR3 loop: CASSPDQVSTPQHF. The DNA read from the CDR3 is TGTGCCAGCTCACCGGATCAGGTTTCGACACCC.

In this sample, this clone turned up many times. The DNA ends 3 residues before the CDR3 does, and the rest of the CDR3 is filled in from the germline J gene. The chain recombines TRBV5-1 with TRBJ2-2; TRBD2 matches 7 bases. The CDR3 runs 16 residues. In germline, CDR1 is SGHRS, CDR2 YFSETQ. J lost 5 bases, V lost 0 bases, and 7 bases had no gene match. This CDR3 is CASSLVSGGSTGELFF. The CDR3 bases that were read are TGCGCCAGCAGCTTGGTGTCGGGCGGGAGTACCGGGGAG.